This T cell receptor beta chain emerged from a study of blood T cell repertoires in COVID-19 (dated by TCRdb to about 2020). Some background on the complete study: The collaborator samples originated in the United States, Italy and Spain and spanned the acute and convalescent phases of COVID-19. The prospective study material was composed of cDNA or gDNA derived from T cells, B-cell-depleted T cells, or PBMCs. Where available, HLA class I and class II types were taken from metadata supplied by the sample provider and were not determined by assay-based typing. The samples were drawn from the first 160 participants of the ongoing ImmuneRACE study and from 950 to 1,500 subjects provided by 6 global collaborators. Deeply sampled blood TCRbeta repertoires from subjects exposed to, actively infected with, or recovered from COVID-19 were included in the dataset. Nearly every sample came with metadata listing a de-identified subject ID, COVID-19 status, age in years and sex. The repertoires were released in a freely available public database intended as a resource for research on the immune response to SARS-CoV-2. Study-wide conclusions, independent of this receptor: How much clinical and demographic metadata was included differed by source and by participant, and the metadata was provided uncurated.

Samples from volunteer blood donors who had recovered from COVID-19 were contributed by a second Seattle source. The collaborating institutions used their own protocols to collect whole blood in K2EDTA tubes. For TCRbeta analysis, collaborator samples were shipped as frozen whole blood, as isolated PBMCs, or as DNA extracted from either sample type. Between the V and J ends, shortened by 3 bases and 7 bases respectively, the junction contains 12 bases. Sequences LNHDA (CDR1) and SQIVND (CDR2) are obtained from the germline V gene (reference sequence). The CDR3 measures 14 amino acids from cysteine to phenylalanine. Only the CDR3 region is kept as DNA, spanning 42 bases read in frame from base 1. TCRbeta CDR3 regions were amplified from genomic DNA using the immunoSEQ Assay, a bias-controlled multiplex PCR. As for how the authors treated the data: The number of nucleated cells in each sample was estimated from the amplification of reference gene primers within the assay. To quantify the absolute abundance of each unique TCRbeta CDR3 rearrangement, sequence reads were collapsed and filtered. For each sample, productive Simpson clonality was calculated as the square root of Simpson's diversity index over productive rearrangements. Entries here come from immuneACCESS through TCRdb and include only in-frame sequences with V and J called. Some clones fail to appear in such tables; in the studies checked, an unresolved V gene covers under half of the shortfall, and the cause of the remainder is unknown. D and trimming were read from the DNA, whereas the V and J calls and clone size are those reported in that table. This sample holds around 260,000 clones; about 89% were observed only once. The top ten clonotypes cover approximately 1.5% of the sample.

Remarks on this clone: The clone's antigen remains unknown. Nothing much larger sits one base from this clone, and base qualities are not available.

Specimen: peripheral blood. The clonotype was recovered from a woman between 40 and 50 years old who had recovered from COVID-19. This chain is built from TRBV19 and TRBJ1-4; too little of a D gene remains to name it. The sequenced DNA: TGTGCCAGTAGTATTCCGGGGATGGGTGAAAAACTGTTTTTT. The encoded protein is CASSIPGMGEKLFF.